Sequencing of this TCR beta chain was carried out in a study of vaccination effects on CD4 cells after COVID-19. Overall study context: Pools of viral peptides were used by the ViraFEST assay to expand antigen-specific CD4+ T cells ahead of sequencing.

At the end of 9 to 11 days of culture, CD4+ T cells were isolated. Each participant was given two doses of one vaccine (BNT162b2 or mRNA-1273). Turning to this clone: Its cognate antigen is unknown.

This CDR3 has 15 amino acids. V lost 7 bases and J lost 4, with 19 bases in between. Germline loops: CDR1 SNHLY, CDR2 FYNNEI. Clones were read by immunoSEQ multiplex PCR, and TCRdb kept only the in-frame ones, dropping some. Here the sample spans 45,000 to 55,000 clones, less than 85% being singletons. Study-wide results and limits: Whether induced by infection or by vaccine, clones showed marked clonal contraction late after vaccination.

The V call is TRBV2, the J call TRBJ1-2; weak D call: TRBD1 (5 bases). Sequenced material: CD4+ T cells from PBMCs cultured without peptide, taken after COVID-19 vaccination. The clonotype originates from a human donor who received a COVID-19 vaccine. The CDR3 region is CASNDNRDQFYGYTF. In DNA form, the CDR3 reads TGTGCCAGCAACGATAACCGGGACCAATTCTATGGCTACACCTTC.